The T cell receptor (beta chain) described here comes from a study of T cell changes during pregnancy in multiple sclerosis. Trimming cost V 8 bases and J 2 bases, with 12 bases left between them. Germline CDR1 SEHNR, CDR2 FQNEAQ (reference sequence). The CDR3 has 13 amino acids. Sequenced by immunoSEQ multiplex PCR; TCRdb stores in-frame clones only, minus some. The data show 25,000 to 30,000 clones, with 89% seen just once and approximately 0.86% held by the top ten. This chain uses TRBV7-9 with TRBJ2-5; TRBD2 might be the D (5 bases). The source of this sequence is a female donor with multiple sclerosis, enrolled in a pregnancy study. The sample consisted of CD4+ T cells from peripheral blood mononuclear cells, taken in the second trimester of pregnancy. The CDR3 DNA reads TGTGCCAGCGGCTGGACTTCGCAAGAGACCCAGTACTTC. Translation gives CASGWTSQETQYF.